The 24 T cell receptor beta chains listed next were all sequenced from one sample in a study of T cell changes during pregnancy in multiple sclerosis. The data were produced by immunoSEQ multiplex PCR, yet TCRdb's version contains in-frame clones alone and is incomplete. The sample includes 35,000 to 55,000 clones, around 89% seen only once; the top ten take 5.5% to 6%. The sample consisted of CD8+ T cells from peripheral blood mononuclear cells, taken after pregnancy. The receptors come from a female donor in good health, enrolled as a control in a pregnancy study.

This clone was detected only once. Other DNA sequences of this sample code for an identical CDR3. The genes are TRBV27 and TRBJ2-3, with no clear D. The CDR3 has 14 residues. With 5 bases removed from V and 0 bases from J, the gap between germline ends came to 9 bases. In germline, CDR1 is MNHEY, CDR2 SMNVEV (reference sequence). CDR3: CASSSGASTDTQYF. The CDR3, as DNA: TGTGCCAGCAGTAGTGGAGCTAGCACAGATACGCAGTATTTT.

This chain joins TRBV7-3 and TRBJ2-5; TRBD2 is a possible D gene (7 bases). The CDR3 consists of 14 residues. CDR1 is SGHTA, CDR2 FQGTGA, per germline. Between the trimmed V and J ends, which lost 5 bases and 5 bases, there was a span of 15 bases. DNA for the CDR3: TGTGCCAGCAGCCCCCGAGGGGGGGAGGAGACCCAGTACTTC. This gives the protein CASSPRGGEETQYF.

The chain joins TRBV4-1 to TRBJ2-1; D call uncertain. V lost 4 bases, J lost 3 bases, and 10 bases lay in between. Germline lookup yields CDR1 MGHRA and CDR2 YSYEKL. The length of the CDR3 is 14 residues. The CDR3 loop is CASSLRHGYNEQFF. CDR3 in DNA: TGCGCCAGCAGCCTACGACACGGCTACAATGAGCAGTTCTTC.

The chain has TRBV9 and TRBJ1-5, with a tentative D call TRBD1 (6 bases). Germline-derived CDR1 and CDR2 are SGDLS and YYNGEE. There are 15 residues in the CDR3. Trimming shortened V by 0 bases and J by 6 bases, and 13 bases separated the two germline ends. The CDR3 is CASSVGGGAGQPQHF. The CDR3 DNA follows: TGTGCCAGCAGCGTAGGTGGGGGGGCAGGTCAGCCCCAGCATTTT.

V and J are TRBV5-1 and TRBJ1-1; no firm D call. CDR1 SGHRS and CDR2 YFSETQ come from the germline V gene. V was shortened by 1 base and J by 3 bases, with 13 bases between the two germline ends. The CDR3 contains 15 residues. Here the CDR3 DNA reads TGCGCCAGCAGCTTGACGTCTCCCAGTGACACTGAAGCTTTCTTT. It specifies CASSLTSPSDTEAFF.

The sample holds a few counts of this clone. CDR3 coding DNA: TGCGCCAGCAGCTTTGACAGGGGGCAAGGCTACACCTTC. Amino acids: CASSFDRGQGYTF. The chain recombines TRBV5-1 with TRBJ1-2, with 10 bases identical to TRBD1. The J segment lost 8 bases and the V segment lost 2 bases, leaving 3 bases of the junction unmatched. The germline V gene encodes CDR1 SGHRS and CDR2 YFSETQ. This CDR3 comprises 13 residues.

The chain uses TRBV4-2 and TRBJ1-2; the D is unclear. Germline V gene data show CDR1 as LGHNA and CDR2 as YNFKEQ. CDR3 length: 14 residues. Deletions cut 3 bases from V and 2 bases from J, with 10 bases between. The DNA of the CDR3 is TGTGCCAGCAGCCAGGCCGACACCAACTATGGCTACACCTTC. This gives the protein CASSQADTNYGYTF.

In nucleotides, the CDR3 is TGTGCCAGCAGCTTGGGAACAGGGGGCTCCTACGAGCAGTACTTC. It encodes CASSLGTGGSYEQYF. V gene TRBV5-6 combines with J gene TRBJ2-7, with 8 positions matching TRBD1. Per germline, CDR1 SGHDT and CDR2 YYEEEE. The CDR3 length is 15 residues. Trimming took 0 bases from V and 0 from J; bases not matched to a gene: 2.

CDR3 nucleotide sequence: TGCGCCAGCAGCCAAGACCCCCCGCTAGCGGGGGGGCTGAATGAGCAGTTCTTC. Translating gives CASSQDPPLAGGLNEQFF. The gene calls are TRBV4-3 and TRBJ2-1, with 12 bases aligning to TRBD2. Germline CDR1 LGHNA, CDR2 YSLEER. V lost 0 bases to trimming and J lost 7 bases; unmatched junction nucleotides: 10. The CDR3 is 18 amino acids.

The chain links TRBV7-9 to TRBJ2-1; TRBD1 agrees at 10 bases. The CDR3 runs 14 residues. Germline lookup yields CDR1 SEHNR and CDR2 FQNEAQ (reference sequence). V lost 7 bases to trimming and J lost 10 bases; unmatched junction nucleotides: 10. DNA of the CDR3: TGTGCCAGCATCCCGGGACAGGGGTGGGAAGAGCAGTTCTTC. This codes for CASIPGQGWEEQFF. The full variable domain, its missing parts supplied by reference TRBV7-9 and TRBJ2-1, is DTGVSQNPRHKITKRGQNVTFRCDPISEHNRLYWYRQTLGQGPEFLTYFQNEAQLEKSRLLSDRFSAERPKGSFSTLEIQRTEQGDSAMYLCASIPGQGWEEQFFGPGTRLTVL.

CDR3 in amino acids: CASSALQGTEQYF. The CDR3 DNA reads TGTGCCAGCAGCGCCCTACAGGGAACCGAGCAGTACTTC. The V and J genes are TRBV7-6 and TRBJ2-7, with a weak D call TRBD1 (6 bases). The V gene's germline CDR1 is SGHVS and CDR2 FNYEAQ. Between the trimmed V and J ends, which lost 5 bases and 6 bases, there was a span of 14 bases. This CDR3 region has 13 residues.

CDR3 amino acids: CASGLVGQGSSYNEQFF. The CDR3 bases are TGTGCTAGTGGTTTGGTAGGGCAGGGGAGCTCCTACAATGAGCAGTTCTTC. V usage is TRBV12-5 and J usage is TRBJ2-1; maybe TRBD1 (6 bases). Trimming stripped 0 bases from V and 0 bases from J, with 12 bases between. The germline gives CDR1 LGHNT, CDR2 FRNRAP. The CDR3 loop spans 17 amino acids.

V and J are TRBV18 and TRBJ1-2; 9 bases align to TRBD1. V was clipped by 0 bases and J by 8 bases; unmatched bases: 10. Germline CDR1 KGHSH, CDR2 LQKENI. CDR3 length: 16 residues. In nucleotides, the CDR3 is TGTGCCAGCTCACCACCCTCGGGACAGGGAGGAAGCGGCTACACCTTC. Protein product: CASSPPSGQGGSGYTF.

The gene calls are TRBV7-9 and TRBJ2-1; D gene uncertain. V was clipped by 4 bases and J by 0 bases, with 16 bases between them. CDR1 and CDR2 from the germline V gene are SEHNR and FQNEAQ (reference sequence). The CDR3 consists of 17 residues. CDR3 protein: CASSSATHAGSYNEQFF. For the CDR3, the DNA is TGTGCCAGCAGCTCTGCAACTCACGCAGGCTCCTACAATGAGCAGTTCTTC.

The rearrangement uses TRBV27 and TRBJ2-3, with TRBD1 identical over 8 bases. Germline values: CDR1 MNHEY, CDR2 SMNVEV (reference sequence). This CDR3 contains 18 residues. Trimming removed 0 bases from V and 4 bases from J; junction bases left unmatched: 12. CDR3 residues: CASSLSPPVQGASDTQYF. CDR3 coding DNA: TGTGCCAGCAGTTTATCGCCCCCGGTTCAGGGGGCATCAGATACGCAGTATTTT.

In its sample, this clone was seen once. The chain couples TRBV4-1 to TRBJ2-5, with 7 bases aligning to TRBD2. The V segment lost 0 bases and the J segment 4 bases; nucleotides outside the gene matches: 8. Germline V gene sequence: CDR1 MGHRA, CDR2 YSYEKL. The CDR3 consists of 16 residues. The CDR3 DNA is TGCGCCAGCAGCCAAGATGGCCTGGGAGGGCTAGAGACCCAGTACTTC. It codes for CASSQDGLGGLETQYF.

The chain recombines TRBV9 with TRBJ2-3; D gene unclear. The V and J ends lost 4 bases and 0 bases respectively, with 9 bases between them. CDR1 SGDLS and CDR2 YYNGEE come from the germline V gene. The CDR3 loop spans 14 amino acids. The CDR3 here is CASSQTPSTDTQYF. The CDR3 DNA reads TGTGCCAGCAGCCAGACTCCTAGCACAGATACGCAGTATTTT.

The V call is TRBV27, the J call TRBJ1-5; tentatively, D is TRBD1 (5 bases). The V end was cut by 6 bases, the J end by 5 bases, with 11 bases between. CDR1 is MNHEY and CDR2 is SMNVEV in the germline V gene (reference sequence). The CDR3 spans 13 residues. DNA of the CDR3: TGTGCCAGCAGGGCGGGGGTATATCAGCCCCAGCATTTT. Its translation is CASRAGVYQPQHF.

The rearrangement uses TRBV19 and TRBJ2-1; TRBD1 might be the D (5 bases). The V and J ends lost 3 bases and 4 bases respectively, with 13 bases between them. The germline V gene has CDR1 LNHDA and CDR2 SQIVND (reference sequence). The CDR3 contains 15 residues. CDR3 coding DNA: TGTGCCAGTAGTATTACAGGCGGTGGTTACAATGAGCAGTTCTTC. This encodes CASSITGGGYNEQFF.

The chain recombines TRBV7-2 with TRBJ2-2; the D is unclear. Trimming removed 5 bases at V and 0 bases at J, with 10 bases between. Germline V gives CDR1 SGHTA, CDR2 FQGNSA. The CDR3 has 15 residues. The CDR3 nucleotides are TGTGCCAGCAGCCGCGCGCCTACGAACACCGGGGAGCTGTTTTTT. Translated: CASSRAPTNTGELFF. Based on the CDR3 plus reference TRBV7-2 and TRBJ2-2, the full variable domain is GAGVSQSPSNKVTEKGKDVELRCDPISGHTALYWYRQSLGQGLEFLIYFQGNSAPDKSGLPSDRFSAERTGGSVSTLTIQRTQQEDSAVYLCASSRAPTNTGELFFGEGSRLTVL.

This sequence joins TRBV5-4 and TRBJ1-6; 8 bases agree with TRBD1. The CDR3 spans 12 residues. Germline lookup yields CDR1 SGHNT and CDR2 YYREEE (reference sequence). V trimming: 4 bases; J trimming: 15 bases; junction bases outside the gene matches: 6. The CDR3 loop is CASSGQGGVLHF. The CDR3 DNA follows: TGTGCCAGCAGCGGACAGGGCGGTGTCCTCCACTTT.

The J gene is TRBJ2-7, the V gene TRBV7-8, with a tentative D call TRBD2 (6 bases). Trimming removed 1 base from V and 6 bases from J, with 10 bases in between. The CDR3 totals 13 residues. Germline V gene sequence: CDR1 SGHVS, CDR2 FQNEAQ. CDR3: CASSLDVGGEQYF. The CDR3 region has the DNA TGTGCCAGCAGCTTAGATGTGGGGGGCGAGCAGTACTTC.

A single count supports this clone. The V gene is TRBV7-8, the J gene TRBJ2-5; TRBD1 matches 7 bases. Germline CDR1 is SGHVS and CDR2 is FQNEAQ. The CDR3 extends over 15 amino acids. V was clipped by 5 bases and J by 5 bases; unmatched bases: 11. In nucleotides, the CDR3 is TGTGCCAGCAGCCAATTAAGGGGGCCAGGGGAGACCCAGTACTTC. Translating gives CASSQLRGPGETQYF. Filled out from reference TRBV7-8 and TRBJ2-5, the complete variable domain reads GAGVSQSPRYKVAKRGQDVALRCDPISGHVSLFWYQQALGQGPEFLTYFQNEAQLDKSGLPSDRFFAERPEGSVSTLKIQRTQQEDSAVYLCASSQLRGPGETQYFGPGTRLLVL.

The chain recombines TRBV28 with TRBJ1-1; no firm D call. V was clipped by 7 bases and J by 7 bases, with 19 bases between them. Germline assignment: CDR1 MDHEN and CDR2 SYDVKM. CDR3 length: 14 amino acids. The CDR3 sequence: CASTPDYATNEAFF. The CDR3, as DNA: TGTGCCAGCACCCCTGACTACGCAACAAATGAAGCTTTCTTT.